The clone carrying this T cell receptor beta chain has ten or more counts. As yet, its antigen is unknown. One junction end disagrees with the germline gene, perhaps due to a read error. PCR was run on genomic DNA. The TCR beta CDR3 region was amplified using 30 forward and 13 reverse primers. Via MiXCR, TCRdb re-called the multiplex PCR reads, giving one row per CDR3 protein. The table records 250,000 or so distinct CDR3 sequences, around 47% of them present only once. This sample is drawn from a study of type 1 and type 2 diabetes patients. Germline CDR1 reads MGHDK; CDR2 reads SYGVNS. The CDR3 has 12 amino acids. Study-wide findings and caveats: Unmatched age and gender across groups might bias interpretation.

The material sequenced was peripheral blood mononuclear cells (PBMCs). This sequence originates from a man aged 18 to 30 with type 2 diabetes. The genes are TRBV25-1 and TRBJ2-7; D is perhaps TRBD2 (6 bases). The CDR3 sequence is CASQREETYLHF. CDR3 coding DNA: TGTGCCAGCCAAAGGGAGGAGACCTACTTACACTTC.